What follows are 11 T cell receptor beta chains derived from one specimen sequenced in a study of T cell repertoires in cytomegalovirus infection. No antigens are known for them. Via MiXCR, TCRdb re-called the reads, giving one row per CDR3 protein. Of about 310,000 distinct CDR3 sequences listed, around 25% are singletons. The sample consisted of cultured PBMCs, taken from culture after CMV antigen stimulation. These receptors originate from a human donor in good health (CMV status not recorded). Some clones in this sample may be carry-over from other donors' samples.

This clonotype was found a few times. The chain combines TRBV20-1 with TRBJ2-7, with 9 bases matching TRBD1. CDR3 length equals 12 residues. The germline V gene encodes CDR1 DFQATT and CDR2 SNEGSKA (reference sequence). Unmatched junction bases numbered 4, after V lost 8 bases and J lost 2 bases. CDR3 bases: TGCAGTACAGGGGGCTATCCCTACGAGCAGTACTTC. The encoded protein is CSTGGYPYEQYF.

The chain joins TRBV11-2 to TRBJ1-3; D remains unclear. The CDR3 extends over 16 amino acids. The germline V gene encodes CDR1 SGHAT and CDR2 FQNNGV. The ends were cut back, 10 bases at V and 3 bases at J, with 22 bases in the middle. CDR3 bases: TGTGCCACAGCGGAGGTGTCAGGACTCTTTGGAAACACCATATATTTT. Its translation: CATAEVSGLFGNTIYF.

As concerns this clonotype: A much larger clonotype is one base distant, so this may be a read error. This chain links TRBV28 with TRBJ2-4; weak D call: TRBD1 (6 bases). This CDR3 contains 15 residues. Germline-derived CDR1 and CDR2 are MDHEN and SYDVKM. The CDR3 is CASSLDSVAKNILYF. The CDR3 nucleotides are TGTGCCAGCAGTCTGGACAGTGTAGCCAAAAACATTCTGTACTTC.

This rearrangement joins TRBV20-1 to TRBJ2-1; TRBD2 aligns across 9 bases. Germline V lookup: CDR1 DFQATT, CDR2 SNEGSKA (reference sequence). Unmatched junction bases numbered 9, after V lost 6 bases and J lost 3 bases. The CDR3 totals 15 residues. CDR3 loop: CSARLLAGYYNEQFF. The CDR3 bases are TGCAGTGCGCGATTGCTAGCGGGGTACTACAATGAGCAGTTCTTC.

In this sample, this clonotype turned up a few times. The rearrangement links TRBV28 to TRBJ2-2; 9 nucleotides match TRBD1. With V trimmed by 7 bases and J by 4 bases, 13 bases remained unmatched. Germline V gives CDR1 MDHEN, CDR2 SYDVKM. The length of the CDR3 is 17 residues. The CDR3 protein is CASTQIGGQGLTGELFF. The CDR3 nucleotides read TGTGCCAGCACCCAGATTGGGGGACAGGGCCTCACCGGGGAGCTGTTTTTT.

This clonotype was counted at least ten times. CDR3 bases: TGTGCCAGCAGTTCCCAGGACCCATACAATGAGCAGTTCTTC. It encodes CASSSQDPYNEQFF. The chain has TRBV27 and TRBJ2-1, with D unresolved. Germline V gives CDR1 MNHEY, CDR2 SMNVEV (reference sequence). The CDR3 loop spans 14 amino acids. Trimming left V 4 bases short and J 4 bases short, with 11 bases between.

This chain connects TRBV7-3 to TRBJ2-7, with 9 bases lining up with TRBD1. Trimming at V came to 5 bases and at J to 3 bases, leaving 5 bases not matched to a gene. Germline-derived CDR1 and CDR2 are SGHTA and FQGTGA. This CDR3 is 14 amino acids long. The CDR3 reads CASSETGQGYEQYF. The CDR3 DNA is TGTGCCAGCAGCGAAACGGGACAGGGCTACGAGCAGTACTTC.

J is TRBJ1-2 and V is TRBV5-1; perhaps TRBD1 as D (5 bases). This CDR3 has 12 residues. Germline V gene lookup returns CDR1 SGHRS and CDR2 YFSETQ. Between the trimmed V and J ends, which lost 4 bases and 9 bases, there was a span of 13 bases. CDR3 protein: CASSLLDSRYTF. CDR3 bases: TGCGCCAGCAGCCTGCTAGACAGTCGCTACACCTTC.

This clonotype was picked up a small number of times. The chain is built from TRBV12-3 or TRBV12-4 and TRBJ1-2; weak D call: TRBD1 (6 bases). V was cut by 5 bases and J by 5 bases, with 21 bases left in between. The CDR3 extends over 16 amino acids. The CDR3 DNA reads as TGTGCCAGCAGTCTGTTTGGGGGCAGGGGAAGATATGGCTACACCTTC. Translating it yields CASSLFGGRGRYGYTF.

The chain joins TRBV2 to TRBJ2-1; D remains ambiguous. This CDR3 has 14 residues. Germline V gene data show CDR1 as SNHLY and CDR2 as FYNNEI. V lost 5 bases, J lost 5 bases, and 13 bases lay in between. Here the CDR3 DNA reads TGTGCCAGCAGTCTCCGGACCTACAACAATGAGCAGTTCTTC. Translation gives CASSLRTYNNEQFF.

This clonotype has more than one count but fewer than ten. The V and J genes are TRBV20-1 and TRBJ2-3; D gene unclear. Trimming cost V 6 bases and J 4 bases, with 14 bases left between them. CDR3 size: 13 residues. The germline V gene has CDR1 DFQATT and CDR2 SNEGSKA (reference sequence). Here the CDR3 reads CSAPKRSPDTQYF. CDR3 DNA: TGCAGTGCCCCCAAGAGGTCCCCAGATACGCAGTATTTT.